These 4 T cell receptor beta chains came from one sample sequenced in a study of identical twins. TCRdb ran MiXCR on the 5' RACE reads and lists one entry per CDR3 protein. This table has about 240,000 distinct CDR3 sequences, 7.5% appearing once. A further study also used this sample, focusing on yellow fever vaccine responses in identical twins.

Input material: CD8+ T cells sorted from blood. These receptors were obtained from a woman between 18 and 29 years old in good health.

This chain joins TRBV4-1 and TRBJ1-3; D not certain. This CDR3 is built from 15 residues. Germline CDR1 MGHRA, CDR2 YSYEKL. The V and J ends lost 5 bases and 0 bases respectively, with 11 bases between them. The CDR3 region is CASSDGPISGNTIYF. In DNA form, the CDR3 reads TGCGCCAGCAGCGATGGCCCAATCTCTGGAAACACCATATATTTT.

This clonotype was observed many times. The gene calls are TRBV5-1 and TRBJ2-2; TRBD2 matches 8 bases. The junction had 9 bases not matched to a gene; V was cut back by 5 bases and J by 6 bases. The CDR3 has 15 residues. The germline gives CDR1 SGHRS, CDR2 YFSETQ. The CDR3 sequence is CASRPGLEVPGELFF. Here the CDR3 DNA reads TGCGCCAGCAGGCCGGGACTAGAGGTTCCCGGGGAGCTGTTTTTT.

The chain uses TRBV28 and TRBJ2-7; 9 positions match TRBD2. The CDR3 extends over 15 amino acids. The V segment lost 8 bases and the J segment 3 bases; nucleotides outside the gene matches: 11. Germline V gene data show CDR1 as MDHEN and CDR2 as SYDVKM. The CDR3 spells CASLLAVAGVYEQYF. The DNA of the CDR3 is TGTGCCAGCCTCCTGGCGGTAGCGGGAGTCTACGAGCAGTACTTC.

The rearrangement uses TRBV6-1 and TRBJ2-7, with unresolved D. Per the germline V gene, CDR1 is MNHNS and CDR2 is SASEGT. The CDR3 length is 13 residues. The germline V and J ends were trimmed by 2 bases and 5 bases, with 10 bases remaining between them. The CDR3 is CASSETVSHEQYV. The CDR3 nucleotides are TGTGCCAGCAGTGAAACCGTGTCCCACGAGCAGTACGTC.